The 11 T cell receptor beta chains presented below share a single source sample, sequenced in a study of blood T cell repertoires in COVID-19. The assay was immunoSEQ multiplex PCR, and TCRdb's table has in-frame clones only and misses some. The sample includes about 200,000 clones, roughly 86% seen only once; the top ten take roughly 10%. The source material was peripheral blood. Receptors originate from a woman aged 45-65 years with COVID-19, enrolled during active disease.

This clone was seen a single time. The chain has TRBV14 and TRBJ1-6; 7 nucleotides match TRBD1. The CDR3 length is 15 residues. J was trimmed by 7 bases and V by 4 bases; bases with no gene match: 7. CDR1 SGHDN and CDR2 FVKESK come from the germline V gene. CDR3 protein: CASSPRQGFNSPLHF. The CDR3 region has the DNA TGTGCCAGCAGCCCACGACAGGGATTCAATTCACCCCTCCACTTT.

V and J are TRBV11-2 and TRBJ2-7; tentatively, D is TRBD2 (6 bases). V was cut by 5 bases and J by 0 bases, with 11 bases left in between. The CDR3 has 14 residues. Germline lookup yields CDR1 SGHAT and CDR2 FQNNGV. The CDR3 nucleotides read TGTGCCAGCAGCCCTGGAGGGAGCTCCTACGAGCAGTACTTC. Its translation is CASSPGGSSYEQYF. Looking up the rest from reference TRBV11-2 and TRBJ2-7 gives the full variable domain: EAGVAQSPRYKIIEKRQSVAFWCNPISGHATLYWYQQILGQGPKLLIQFQNNGVVDDSQLPKDRFSAERLKGVDSTLKIQPAKLEDSAVYLCASSPGGSSYEQYFGPGTRLTVT.

This chain uses TRBV19 with TRBJ2-4, with a weak D call TRBD1 (8 bases). V was cut by 9 bases and J by 2 bases, with 23 bases left in between. Per germline, CDR1 LNHDA and CDR2 SQIVND (reference sequence). The CDR3 totals 17 residues. CDR3 region: CARPSPTQGGTKNIQYF. The CDR3 bases are TGTGCCAGGCCTAGCCCGACACAGGGGGGGACCAAAAACATTCAGTACTTC.

As to this clone: One end of the junction varies from germline; a read error may be responsible. The chain couples TRBV9 to TRBJ1-1; D is perhaps TRBD1 (5 bases). The CDR3 is made up of 15 amino acids. Germline CDR1 reads SGDLS; CDR2 reads YYNGEE. The CDR3 nucleotides are TGTCCCAGCAGCGTAGTTCCGGGGGGGGACACTGAAGCTTTCTTT. Amino acids: CPSSVVPGGDTEAFF.

The chain combines TRBV27 with TRBJ1-1, with unresolved D. The germline V and J ends were trimmed by 2 bases and 3 bases, with 7 bases remaining between them. This CDR3 has 13 amino acids. Germline V CDR1 and CDR2: MNHEY, SMNVEV (reference sequence). CDR3 coding DNA: TGTGCCAGCAGTTTAGGTCGGGACACTGAAGCTTTCTTT. Encoded protein: CASSLGRDTEAFF.

V gene TRBV11-3 combines with J gene TRBJ2-1, with 9 positions matching TRBD1. Germline values: CDR1 SGHNT, CDR2 YENEEA. The CDR3 contains 19 residues. With V trimmed by 1 base and J by 6 bases, 16 bases remained unmatched. This chain's CDR3 is CASSLGNRGRAFDPNEQFF. For the CDR3, the DNA is TGTGCCAGCAGCTTAGGGAACAGGGGGCGAGCATTCGATCCCAATGAGCAGTTCTTC. The whole variable domain, remainder taken from reference TRBV11-3 and TRBJ2-1, is EAGVVQSPRYKIIEKKQPVAFWCNPISGHNTLYWYLQNLGQGPELLIRYENEEAVDDSQLPKDRFSAERLKGVDSTLKIQPAELGDSAVYLCASSLGNRGRAFDPNEQFFGPGTRLTVL.

The CDR3 sequence: CASSITSGGRVYNEQFF. CDR3 in DNA: TGTGCCAGCAGCATAACTAGCGGGGGGCGCGTCTACAATGAGCAGTTCTTC. The rearrangement uses TRBV21-1 and TRBJ2-1; TRBD2 reflects the table's D call only, with no check against the DNA. TRBV21-1 is tagged as a pseudogene. This CDR3 region has 17 residues.

The chain joins TRBV28 to TRBJ1-5; 8 positions match TRBD1. This CDR3 is built from 19 residues. The germline gives CDR1 MDHEN, CDR2 SYDVKM. J lost 1 base, V lost 1 base, and 12 bases had no gene match. The chain's CDR3 is CASSLSRGDRLVSNQPQHF. The CDR3 DNA reads as TGTGCCAGCAGTTTATCCCGGGGGGACAGGTTGGTGAGCAATCAGCCCCAGCATTTT.

The chain is built from TRBV7-2 and TRBJ2-3; 13 bases align to TRBD2. V lost 5 bases and J lost 14; bases outside the gene matches: 13. CDR1 is SGHTA, CDR2 FQGNSA, per germline. The CDR3 has 15 amino acids. The CDR3 DNA reads as TGTGCCAGCAGCCCCGAATTGACTAGCGGGGGGTCTCCGTATTTT. This encodes CASSPELTSGGSPYF.

The rearrangement links TRBV2 to TRBJ2-7; 8 nucleotides line up with TRBD1. The CDR3 has 14 residues. Germline V gene sequence: CDR1 SNHLY, CDR2 FYNNEI. The trim removed 5 bases at V and 0 bases at J, leaving 3 bases unmatched. The CDR3 DNA is TGTGCCAGCAGTAGACAGGGGAGCTCCTACGAGCAGTACGTC. This codes for CASSRQGSSYEQYV.

The V call is TRBV19, the J call TRBJ1-5; unclear D gene. CDR1 and CDR2 (germline): LNHDA, SQIVND (reference sequence). V was trimmed by 5 bases and J by 0 bases, leaving 17 bases between them. The CDR3 has 17 residues. CDR3 DNA sequence: TGTGCCAGTAGTCCCCCCCGGGGTTCCTATAGCAATCAGCCCCAGCATTTT. As protein: CASSPPRGSYSNQPQHF.